This TCR beta chain was documented in a study of T cells after somatic rescue of genetic block. Here immunoSEQ multiplex PCR was the method, and the copy in TCRdb shows in-frame clones only, minus some. Here the sample spans 12,000 or so clones, roughly 73% being singletons. The TCR comes from a boy between 5 and 17 years old. Sequencing was carried out using peripheral blood mononuclear cells (PBMCs).

The CDR3 region is CASSPGTGISPLHF. The CDR3 nucleotides are TGTGCCAGCTCACCCGGGACAGGGATTTCACCCCTCCACTTT. The chain couples TRBV18 to TRBJ1-6; TRBD1 agrees at 9 bases. This CDR3 comprises 14 residues. The trim removed 3 bases at V and 9 bases at J, leaving 3 bases unmatched. In germline, CDR1 is KGHSH, CDR2 LQKENI.